One and the same sample provided the 29 T cell receptor beta chains below, sequenced in a study of blood T cell repertoires in COVID-19. Generated by immunoSEQ multiplex PCR, the TCRdb table keeps only in-frame clones and is missing some. The sample carries approximately 200,000 clones, approximately 88% recorded once. The specimen was PBMCs or T cells enriched from blood (not recorded which). These receptors originate from a man aged 18 to 29 with acute COVID-19.

The J gene is TRBJ2-5, the V gene TRBV5-8, with D tentatively TRBD2 (5 bases). There are 12 residues in the CDR3. V lost 6 bases and J 5 bases, leaving 11 bases between the germline ends. Germline V CDR1 and CDR2: SGHTS, YDEGEE. CDR3 in amino acids: CASTNGVETQYF. CDR3 sequence (DNA): TGTGCCAGCACCAACGGGGTTGAGACCCAGTACTTC.

This rearrangement joins TRBV7-9 to TRBJ2-2; D ambiguous. The V end lost 8 bases, the J end lost 0 bases, and 16 bases lay between the germline ends. The CDR3 length is 16 residues. Germline V gene data show CDR1 as SEHNR and CDR2 as FQNEAQ (reference sequence). The CDR3 nucleotides read TGTGCCAGCGGCCGTAATATTAATGCGAACACCGGGGAGCTGTTTTTT. It yields the protein CASGRNINANTGELFF. The complete variable domain, with remaining parts taken from reference TRBV7-9 and TRBJ2-2, reads DTGVSQNPRHKITKRGQNVTFRCDPISEHNRLYWYRQTLGQGPEFLTYFQNEAQLEKSRLLSDRFSAERPKGSFSTLEIQRTEQGDSAMYLCASGRNINANTGELFFGEGSRLTVL.

The genes are TRBV7-2 and TRBJ2-6; the D is unclear. Trimming removed 3 bases from V and 4 bases from J, with 4 bases in between. The CDR3 totals 13 residues. Germline V gene data show CDR1 as SGHTA and CDR2 as FQGNSA. The DNA of the CDR3 is TGTGCCAGCAGCTTCAGGGGGGCCAACGTCCTGACTTTC. Translating gives CASSFRGANVLTF.

Remarks on this clone: Other DNA sequences in this sample translate to the same CDR3. CDR3 protein: CASSFRDRVTGELFF. CDR3 coding DNA: TGTGCCAGCAGTTTTAGGGACAGGGTCACCGGGGAGCTGTTTTTT. The chain links TRBV28 to TRBJ2-2, with 9 positions matching TRBD1. CDR3 length: 15 residues. CDR1 and CDR2 from the germline V gene are MDHEN and SYDVKM. V dropped 3 bases and J dropped 4; count of bases not matched to a gene: 3.

The chain employs TRBV7-2 and TRBJ2-3; 7 bases align to TRBD2. The CDR3 is 16 residues long. V shed 5 bases, J shed 2 bases, and the junction held 10 bases outside the gene matches. The germline V gene encodes CDR1 SGHTA and CDR2 FQGNSA. The CDR3 DNA is TGTGCCAGCAGCCCTACCGCGGGAGTCATCACAGATACGCAGTATTTT. Translating it yields CASSPTAGVITDTQYF.

The chain links TRBV9 to TRBJ2-2; no clear D gene. The V gene's germline CDR1 is SGDLS and CDR2 YYNGEE. Trimming cost V 0 bases and J 4 bases, with 4 bases left between them. This CDR3 region has 13 residues. The CDR3 loop reads CASSVALTGELFF. CDR3 DNA sequence: TGTGCCAGCAGCGTAGCACTCACCGGGGAGCTGTTTTTT. The full variable domain, with the rest looked up from reference TRBV9 and TRBJ2-2, is DSGVTQTPKHLITATGQRVTLRCSPRSGDLSVYWYQQSLDQGLQFLIQYYNGEERAKGNILERFSAQQFPDLHSELNLSSLELGDSALYFCASSVALTGELFFGEGSRLTVL.

The chain recombines TRBV11-3 with TRBJ2-3; TRBD2 might be the D (5 bases). Looked up from germline, CDR1 is SGHNT and CDR2 is YENEEA. The CDR3 length is 14 residues. Trimming took 4 bases from V and 1 from J, leaving 9 bases between them. The CDR3 bases are TGTGCCAGCAGCTCTCGAGCGGGCACAGATACGCAGTATTTT. Its translation: CASSSRAGTDTQYF.

The rearrangement uses TRBV18 and TRBJ1-3; D not certain. Per the germline V gene, CDR1 is KGHSH and CDR2 is LQKENI. CDR3 size: 17 residues. The V end lost 3 bases, the J end lost 0 bases, and 15 bases lay between the germline ends. CDR3 in amino acids: CASSPLEGRSSGNTIYF. The CDR3, as DNA: TGTGCCAGCTCACCCCTCGAGGGCCGGAGCTCTGGAAACACCATATATTTT.

This sequence joins TRBV18 and TRBJ2-7, with 13 bases matching TRBD2. The germline CDR1 and CDR2 sequences are KGHSH and LQKENI. With 8 bases clipped from V and 2 bases from J, the junction kept 6 bases outside the gene matches. The CDR3 contains 15 residues. The CDR3 sequence: CASVPGTSGAYEQYF. In DNA, the CDR3 is TGTGCCAGCGTTCCCGGGACTAGCGGGGCCTACGAGCAGTACTTC.

This chain connects TRBV28 to TRBJ2-3; D gene ambiguous. The length of the CDR3 is 15 residues. Germline V CDR1 and CDR2: MDHEN, SYDVKM. V lost 5 bases, J lost 4 bases, and 16 bases lay in between. CDR3 DNA sequence: TGTGCCAGCAGTCGATCTAGTTCAGCGTCAGATACGCAGTATTTT. Translating it yields CASSRSSSASDTQYF.

The chain combines TRBV6-2 or TRBV6-3 with TRBJ2-3, with TRBD2 matching 12 bases. Trimming at V came to 2 bases and at J to 5 bases, leaving 8 bases not matched to a gene. The CDR3 runs 17 residues. Per the germline V gene, CDR1 is MNHEY and CDR2 is SVGEGT. The CDR3 sequence: CASSYLLAGGPGDTQYF. In DNA, the CDR3 is TGTGCCAGCAGTTACCTCCTAGCGGGAGGGCCAGGAGATACGCAGTATTTT.

J is TRBJ1-4 and V is TRBV30; D gene uncertain. Trimming left V 2 bases short and J 8 bases short, with 6 bases between. The length of the CDR3 is 11 residues. Germline lookup yields CDR1 GTSNPN and CDR2 SVGIG (reference sequence). CDR3 amino acids: CAWSRGEKLFF. The CDR3 bases are TGTGCCTGGAGTCGAGGGGAAAAACTGTTTTTT.

V and J are TRBV28 and TRBJ1-1; 9 bases fit TRBD1. Per the germline V gene, CDR1 is MDHEN and CDR2 is SYDVKM. This CDR3 contains 15 residues. The J segment lost 2 bases and the V segment lost 8 bases, leaving 9 bases of the junction unmatched. CDR3 residues: CASLGTGWINTEAFF. CDR3 nucleotide sequence: TGTGCCAGCCTGGGGACAGGGTGGATCAACACTGAAGCTTTCTTT.

The gene calls are TRBV6-5 and TRBJ1-3; D is undetermined. This CDR3 contains 11 residues. Germline CDR1 and CDR2: MNHEY and SVGAGI. The V end lost 8 bases, the J end lost 3 bases, and 5 bases lay between the germline ends. CDR3 DNA: TGTGCCAGCGAACTTGGAAACACCATATATTTT. Residues: CASELGNTIYF.

The table lists this clone with a count of one. The rearrangement links TRBV24-1 to TRBJ2-5, with D unresolved. V lost 4 bases and J 1 base, leaving 6 bases between the germline ends. The germline gives CDR1 KGHDR, CDR2 SFDVKD. There are 13 residues in the CDR3. The CDR3 spells CATSDSLQETQYF. Here the CDR3 DNA reads TGTGCCACCAGTGACTCCCTCCAAGAGACCCAGTACTTC.

This clone occurred once. J is TRBJ2-1 and V is TRBV10-1, with TRBD1 identical over 7 bases. Germline CDR1 WNHNN, CDR2 SYGVQD (reference sequence). The CDR3 sequence is 16 residues long. Trimming took 3 bases from V and 6 from J; bases not matched to a gene: 11. As DNA, the CDR3 is TGCGCCAGCAGTGAAACGATGACAGGGCGGTTCAATGAGCAGTTCTTC. As protein: CASSETMTGRFNEQFF.

V gene TRBV7-2 combines with J gene TRBJ2-7; tentatively, D is TRBD1 (5 bases). This CDR3 is 12 amino acids long. The germline CDR1 and CDR2 sequences are SGHTA and FQGNSA. The V and J ends lost 5 bases and 4 bases respectively, with 9 bases between them. DNA of the CDR3: TGTGCCAGCAGCGTAGGGGCTTACGAGCAGTACTTC. Protein sequence: CASSVGAYEQYF.

J is TRBJ1-2 and V is TRBV28, with a possible D match to TRBD1 (5 bases). In germline, CDR1 is MDHEN, CDR2 SYDVKM. Trimming pared 4 bases from V and 4 bases from J, leaving 10 bases between. The CDR3 totals 13 residues. CDR3 sequence: CASSSLGAYGYTF. The DNA of the CDR3 is TGTGCCAGCAGTTCTTTAGGGGCCTATGGCTACACCTTC.

J is TRBJ2-1 and V is TRBV5-6; maybe TRBD2 (5 bases). This CDR3 comprises 12 residues. The V end lost 3 bases, the J end lost 9 bases, and 10 bases lay between the germline ends. The V gene's germline CDR1 is SGHDT and CDR2 YYEEEE. In DNA form, the CDR3 reads TGTGCCAGCAGCTCAGGAAGCGGTGAGCAGTTCTTC. This codes for CASSSGSGEQFF. Complete variable domain (other parts from reference TRBV5-6 and TRBJ2-1): DAGVTQSPTHLIKTRGQQVTLRCSPKSGHDTVSWYQQALGQGPQFIFQYYEEEERQRGNFPDRFSGHQFPNYSSELNVNALLLGDSALYLCASSSGSGEQFFGPGTRLTVL.

The CDR3 region has the DNA TGTGCCAGCCACTCCGGGGTCCCCAACGAGCAGTACTTC. Its protein product is CASHSGVPNEQYF. The V and J genes are TRBV28 and TRBJ2-7; possibly TRBD2 for D (5 bases). CDR1 is MDHEN, CDR2 SYDVKM, per germline. The length of the CDR3 is 13 residues. V was pared by 8 bases and J by 5 bases, with 16 bases between.

The chain links TRBV30 to TRBJ1-3; tentatively, D is TRBD1 (5 bases). From germline, CDR1 is GTSNPN and CDR2 SVGIG (reference sequence). The germline V and J ends were trimmed by 8 bases and 7 bases, with 12 bases remaining between them. The CDR3 contains 11 residues. CDR3 bases: TGTGCCGGGGCGGACTGGAACACCATATATTTT. Translating gives CAGADWNTIYF.

This chain links TRBV6-2 or TRBV6-3 with TRBJ1-1; 8 nucleotides agree with TRBD1. The CDR3 has 14 amino acids. Germline CDR1 reads MNHEY; CDR2 reads SVGEGT. V gave up 4 bases and J gave up 2 bases; unmatched junction bases: 3. The CDR3, as DNA: TGTGCCAGCAGTTGGACAGGGCGAAACACTGAAGCTTTCTTT. Amino acids: CASSWTGRNTEAFF.

This CDR3 is CASGPDLGTDNEQFF. Written as DNA, the CDR3 is TGTGCTAGTGGGCCCGATTTGGGCACAGACAATGAGCAGTTCTTC. The chain employs TRBV12-5 and TRBJ2-1; D unclear. Germline loops: CDR1 LGHNT, CDR2 FRNRAP. The CDR3 is 15 residues long. Trimming stripped 6 bases from V and 5 bases from J, with 17 bases between. The whole variable domain, filled in from reference TRBV12-5 and TRBJ2-1, reads DARVTQTPRHKVTEMGQEVTMRCQPILGHNTVFWYRQTMMQGLELLAYFRNRAPLDDSGMPKDRFSAEMPDATLATLKIQPSEPRDSAVYFCASGPDLGTDNEQFFGPGTRLTVL.

CDR3 in amino acids: CASSLEGYTF. Here the CDR3 DNA reads TGTGCCAGCAGCTTGGAGGGCTACACCTTC. The chain is built from TRBV7-9 and TRBJ1-2; no clear D. Trimming took 3 bases from V and 8 from J, leaving 4 bases between them. The germline gives CDR1 SEHNR, CDR2 FQNEAQ (reference sequence). The CDR3 extends over 10 amino acids.

V and J are TRBV9 and TRBJ1-1; D is unresolved. CDR1 SGDLS and CDR2 YYNGEE come from the germline V gene. This CDR3 contains 14 residues. Trimming took 0 bases from V and 1 from J, leaving 7 bases between them. CDR3 region: CASSVDSKNTEAFF. CDR3 in DNA: TGTGCCAGCAGCGTAGACAGTAAGAACACTGAAGCTTTCTTT.

The chain joins TRBV5-4 to TRBJ2-7; 9 bases map to TRBD1. The germline V gene encodes CDR1 SGHNT and CDR2 YYREEE (reference sequence). The CDR3 spans 14 residues. The junction had 4 bases not matched to a gene; V was cut back by 4 bases and J by 2 bases. This CDR3 reads CASSPRDRAYEQYF. CDR3 nucleotide sequence: TGTGCCAGCAGCCCCCGGGACAGGGCCTACGAGCAGTACTTC.

This chain uses TRBV28 with TRBJ1-1; no clear D gene. The V gene's germline CDR1 is MDHEN and CDR2 SYDVKM. Deletions cut 3 bases from V and 1 base from J, with 6 bases between. This CDR3 comprises 13 residues. The CDR3 loop is CASSFNRNTEAFF. The CDR3 DNA follows: TGTGCCAGCAGTTTTAACAGGAACACTGAAGCTTTCTTT.

The genes are TRBV11-2 and TRBJ2-7; TRBD2 matches 10 bases. With V trimmed by 6 bases and J by 4 bases, 6 bases remained unmatched. This CDR3 has 14 amino acids. Germline CDR1 SGHAT, CDR2 FQNNGV. The CDR3 DNA sequence: TGTGCCAGCAGTAGGGGACTAGCGCCTTACGAGCAGTACTTC. Translation gives CASSRGLAPYEQYF. Together with reference TRBV11-2 and TRBJ2-7, the CDR3 gives the full variable domain: EAGVAQSPRYKIIEKRQSVAFWCNPISGHATLYWYQQILGQGPKLLIQFQNNGVVDDSQLPKDRFSAERLKGVDSTLKIQPAKLEDSAVYLCASSRGLAPYEQYFGPGTRLTVT.

This sequence joins TRBV6-5 and TRBJ2-2, with D unresolved. Germline V gene sequence: CDR1 MNHEY, CDR2 SVGAGI. Trimming took off 6 bases at V and 0 bases at J, with 8 bases between the two ends. This CDR3 comprises 14 residues. CDR3 in DNA: TGTGCCAGCAGAACACACGCGAACACCGGGGAGCTGTTTTTT. Its translation is CASRTHANTGELFF.